In its sample, the clone carrying this T cell receptor beta chain was seen many times. Antigen specificity is unknown. Expressed TCRB transcripts were sequenced after all isolated RNA was converted to cDNA. Data came from immunoSEQ multiplex PCR; TCRdb stores just in-frame clones and leaves some out. The sample includes about 52,000 clones, less than 55% of them seen just once. V lost 4 bases and J 4 bases, leaving 17 bases between the germline ends. The CDR3 has 15 residues. Germline CDR1 is MNHNY and CDR2 is SVGAGI (reference sequence). These data originate in a study of beta chain features in type 1 diabetes. General study points: A closer apparent resemblance between naive, central memory and Treg TCRB repertoires was seen in patients than in healthy donors. When VDJ junctions were examined, type 1 diabetes patients showed fewer insertions and more deletions. Type 1 diabetes patients had moderately but significantly shorter TCRB CDR3s in all four CD4+ subsets.

Sorting that relied on CD45RO/CCR7/CD25/CD127/CD95/CD27 yielded CD4+ naive, central memory, regulatory and stem cell-like memory cells. This clonotype was sampled from a young man with type 1 diabetes. J is TRBJ2-7 and V is TRBV6-6, with D perhaps matching TRBD2 (6 bases). The sequencing sample was made of Tregs from blood. The DNA for the CDR3 is TGTGCCAGCAGTTCCCTAACCCTCAGCGGGTACGAGCAGTACTTC. Amino acids: CASSSLTLSGYEQYF.